A single T cell receptor (beta chain) is shown here with its context. The antigen is unknown. This entry belongs to a study of cytomegalovirus exposure and HLA in healthy donors. Across the study: A prior study identified 100 million to 130 million unique TCR beta sequences from 200 million or so T cells. General study results and limits: The authors enumerated 150 to 200 TCR beta chains as linked to cytomegalovirus. An analysis that was carried out later associated 16,951 TCR beta sequences with HLA alleles at 0.05 false discovery rate.

The V end was cut by 6 bases, the J end by 5 bases, with 10 bases between. This CDR3 region has 11 residues. CDR1 is DFQATT, CDR2 SNEGSKA, per germline (reference sequence). The PCR made use of 60 Vbeta and 13 Jbeta primers. Authors' methods: About 10 million shared chains were among tens of millions of unique TCR beta chains counted in a later analysis. Libraries were prepared by immunoSEQ multiplex PCR; TCRdb keeps only in-frame clonotypes and omits some of them. The DNA gave D and trimming, while V, J and clone size come from that table. Among over 200,000 clones, more than 75% were seen once, and the ten largest hold over 1%.

The V call is TRBV20-1, the J call TRBJ1-2; D not resolved. The sequencing sample was made of PBMCs. The TCR sequence derives from a human donor in good health. In DNA form, the CDR3 reads TGCAGTGCCACATCCAGATATGGCTACACCTTC. Translating it yields CSATSRYGYTF.